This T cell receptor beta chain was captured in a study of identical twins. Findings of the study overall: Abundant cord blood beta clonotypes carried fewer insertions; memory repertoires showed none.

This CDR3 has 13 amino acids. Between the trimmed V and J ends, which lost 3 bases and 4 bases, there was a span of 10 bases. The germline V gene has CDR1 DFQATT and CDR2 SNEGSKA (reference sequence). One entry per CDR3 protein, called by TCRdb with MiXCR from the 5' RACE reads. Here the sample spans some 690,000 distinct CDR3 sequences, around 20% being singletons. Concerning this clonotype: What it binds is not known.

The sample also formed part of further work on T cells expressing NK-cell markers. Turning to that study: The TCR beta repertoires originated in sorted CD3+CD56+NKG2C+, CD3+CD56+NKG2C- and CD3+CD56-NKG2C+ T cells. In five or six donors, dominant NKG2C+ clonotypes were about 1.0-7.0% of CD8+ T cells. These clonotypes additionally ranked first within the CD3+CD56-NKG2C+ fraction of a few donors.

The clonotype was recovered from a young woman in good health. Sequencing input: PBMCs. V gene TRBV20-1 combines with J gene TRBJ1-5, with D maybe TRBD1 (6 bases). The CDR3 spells CSARQQGNQPQHF. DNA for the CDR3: TGCAGTGCTAGGCAACAGGGTAATCAGCCCCAGCATTTT.